The rows below give T cell receptor beta chains drawn from one sample of a study of PD-1 blockade in classical Hodgkin lymphoma. The method was immunoSEQ multiplex PCR; TCRdb's version includes in-frame clones alone and lacks a portion of them. The table has 12,000 or so clones, roughly 90% seen once. The sample in question was peripheral blood mononuclear cells (PBMCs), obtained at baseline. The receptors were sampled from a human donor with classical Hodgkin lymphoma. CDR3s include the opening cysteine and the closing phenylalanine or tryptophan. A D gene is named only where the DNA matches it firmly. The size entry is marked missing in some rows and otherwise reads once, few, many or a size class.

TRBV6-1	-	TRBJ2-7	14	-	CASRYIPRANEQYF	TGTGCCAGCAGGTACATACCCAGGGCCAACGAGCAGTACTTC
TRBV6-5	-	TRBJ2-5	11	-	CARRGEETQYF	TGTGCCAGGCGAGGGGAAGAGACCCAGTACTTC
TRBV9	-	TRBJ2-5	14	TRBD2	CASSVRSGVGTQYF	TGTGCCAGCAGCGTCCGTAGCGGGGTGGGGACCCAGTACTTC
TRBV5-1	-	TRBJ2-5	14	TRBD1	CASSSPGQGETQYF	TGCGCCAGCAGCAGCCCGGGACAGGGCGAGACCCAGTACTTC
TRBV29-1	-	TRBJ1-2	13	-	CSGRVGSNYGYTF	TGCAGCGGGAGGGTGGGCTCTAACTATGGCTACACCTTC
TRBV7-3	-	TRBJ2-7	14	-	CASSIDRSSYEQYF	TGTGCCAGCAGCATCGACCGGAGCTCCTACGAGCAGTACTTC
TRBV7-3	once	TRBJ2-7	14	-	CASSEGPSSYEQYF	TGTGCCAGCAGCGAGGGACCTTCTTCCTACGAGCAGTACTTC
TRBV4-2	-	TRBJ1-5	15	-	CASSQGEAHNQPQHF	TGTGCCAGCAGCCAAGGAGAGGCTCATAATCAGCCCCAGCATTTT
TRBV5-1	hyperexpanded	TRBJ1-6	16	-	CASSLTVGPYNSPLHF	TGCGCCAGCAGCTTGACGGTGGGGCCCTATAATTCACCCCTCCACTTT
TRBV11-3	once	TRBJ2-1	16	-	CASSSREQGRYNEQFF	TGTGCCAGCAGCTCCCGAGAGCAGGGGAGGTACAATGAGCAGTTCTTC
TRBV4-1	few	TRBJ2-7	16	-	CASSQGVTLSSYEQYF	TGCGCCAGCAGCCAAGGCGTCACGTTAAGCTCCTACGAGCAGTACTTC
TRBV29-1	-	TRBJ2-5	12	TRBD1	CSVGQLQETQYF	TGCAGCGTGGGACAGCTCCAAGAGACCCAGTACTTC
TRBV6-4	-	TRBJ1-2	17	-	CASSDPSQQGPSYGYTF	TGTGCCAGCAGTGACCCGAGCCAACAGGGCCCTAGCTATGGCTACACCTTC
TRBV5-1	-	TRBJ2-3	14	-	CASSLISGTDTQYF	TGCGCCAGCAGCTTGATTAGCGGAACAGATACGCAGTATTTT
TRBV7-3	-	TRBJ2-7	14	-	CASTISASSYEQYF	TGTGCCAGCACCATTTCAGCCTCGTCCTACGAGCAGTACTTC
TRBV9	-	TRBJ1-3	15	-	CASSVDGYSGNTIYF	TGTGCCAGCAGCGTAGACGGCTACTCTGGAAACACCATATATTTT
TRBV5-1	once	TRBJ2-1	15	TRBD2	CAASILGLADNEQFF	TGCGCCGCCAGCATACTGGGACTAGCGGACAATGAGCAGTTCTTC
TRBV7-3	-	TRBJ2-3	15	TRBD2	CASSLIGGGAATQYF	TGTGCCAGCAGCTTAATAGGCGGGGGGGCCGCTACGCAGTATTTT
TRBV4-1	-	TRBJ1-2	14	-	CASSQDGVSYGYTF	TGCGCCAGCAGCCAAGATGGAGTGTCCTATGGCTACACCTTC
TRBV4-3	-	TRBJ2-7	15	-	CASSQDRTTDYEQYF	TGCGCCAGCAGCCAAGACCGGACAACCGACTACGAGCAGTACTTC
TRBV27	-	TRBJ1-5	12	-	CASRNSNQPQHF	TGTGCCAGCAGGAATAGCAATCAGCCCCAGCATTTT
TRBV6-5	-	TRBJ1-2	12	-	CASSPRERGYTF	TGTGCCAGCAGTCCCAGGGAGAGGGGCTACACCTTC
TRBV18	-	TRBJ1-2	14	-	CASSPIDRNYGYTF	TGTGCCAGCTCACCGATTGACAGAAACTATGGCTACACCTTC
TRBV5-1	-	TRBJ2-2	16	TRBD1	CASSSPGQGPSGELFF	TGCGCCAGCAGCTCCCCGGGACAGGGACCCTCCGGGGAGCTGTTTTTT
TRBV5-6	-	TRBJ2-5	13	TRBD1	CASNRDRQETQYF	TGTGCCAGCAACCGGGACAGACAAGAGACCCAGTACTTC
TRBV27	-	TRBJ2-6	14	-	CASSPYSGANVLTF	TGTGCCAGCAGTCCTTACTCTGGGGCCAACGTCCTGACTTTC
TRBV27	few	TRBJ2-7	15	-	CASSLMGGGHGEQYF	TGTGCCAGCAGTTTAATGGGGGGGGGCCACGGGGAGCAGTACTTC
TRBV25-1	-	TRBJ1-2	13	TRBD1	CASSTGVDYGYTF	TGTGCCAGCAGTACAGGGGTGGACTATGGCTACACCTTC
TRBV29-1	-	TRBJ1-2	13	TRBD1	CSVLGQGRYGYTF	TGCAGCGTCTTGGGACAGGGGAGGTATGGCTACACCTTC
TRBV5-1	-	TRBJ2-5	14	-	CASSLGASGETQYF	TGCGCCAGCAGCTTGGGGGCCAGCGGGGAGACCCAGTACTTC
TRBV5-8	-	TRBJ2-7	19	-	CASSLEDVMVGTAGYEQYF	TGTGCCAGCAGCTTGGAGGACGTTATGGTGGGGACGGCAGGCTACGAGCAGTACTTC
TRBV2	-	TRBJ2-2	14	-	CASSAGQNTGELFF	TGTGCCAGCAGTGCAGGGCAAAACACCGGGGAGCTGTTTTTT
TRBV25-1	-	TRBJ2-7	14	-	CASSPTESPYEQYF	TGTGCCAGCAGCCCGACAGAATCCCCCTACGAGCAGTACTTC
TRBV6-5	-	TRBJ2-5	15	TRBD1	CASSYSWTGEETQYF	TGTGCCAGCAGTTACTCGTGGACAGGGGAAGAGACCCAGTACTTC
TRBV7-9	-	TRBJ1-1	17	TRBD1	CASSPDRGQGPNTEAFF	TGTGCCAGCAGCCCCGACAGGGGGCAAGGGCCCAACACTGAAGCTTTCTTT
TRBV10-2	-	TRBJ1-2	14	TRBD1	CASSDQGDNYGYTF	TGCGCCAGCAGCGATCAGGGGGATAACTATGGCTACACCTTC
TRBV10-1	-	TRBJ2-7	15	-	CASSESDTQAYEQYF	TGCGCCAGCAGTGAGTCGGACACACAAGCCTACGAGCAGTACTTC
TRBV7-9	-	TRBJ2-5	10	-	CASSEETQYF	TGTGCCAGCAGTGAAGAGACCCAGTACTTC
TRBV7-7	-	TRBJ2-7	15	-	CASSPQLFPSYEQYF	TGTGCCAGCAGCCCACAGCTATTCCCGTCCTACGAGCAGTACTTC
TRBV6-1	-	TRBJ2-4	14	-	CASSEWGPVNIQYF	TGTGCCAGCAGTGAATGGGGCCCGGTAAACATTCAGTACTTC
TRBV7-3	-	TRBJ1-2	13	-	CASSFQGTYGYTF	TGTGCCAGCAGCTTTCAGGGGACCTATGGCTACACCTTC
TRBV7-9	-	TRBJ2-7	17	TRBD2	CASSLGRGPSGGAQQYF	TGTGCCAGCAGCTTAGGCAGGGGGCCTAGCGGGGGGGCGCAGCAGTACTTC
TRBV19	-	TRBJ2-2	13	-	CASSIPWAGELFF	TGTGCCAGTAGTATTCCATGGGCCGGGGAGCTGTTTTTT
TRBV4-1	-	TRBJ2-7	15	-	CASSQRDGGAYEQYF	TGCGCCAGCAGCCAAAGGGACGGTGGGGCCTACGAGCAGTACTTC
TRBV19	-	TRBJ1-5	15	TRBD1	CASSIPTGVSKPQHF	TGTGCCAGTAGTATACCGACAGGGGTTTCCAAACCCCAGCATTTT
TRBV7-2	-	TRBJ1-6	12	-	CASSSSGSPLHF	TGTGCCAGCAGCTCCTCTGGTTCACCCCTCCACTTT
TRBV9	-	TRBJ2-2	16	-	CASSDPDGANTGELFF	TGTGCCAGCAGCGACCCGGACGGCGCGAACACCGGGGAGCTGTTTTTT
TRBV5-1	-	TRBJ1-4	14	-	CASSRGLAGEKLFF	TGCGCCAGCAGCCGAGGGTTGGCGGGTGAAAAACTGTTTTTT
TRBV5-5	once	TRBJ2-7	15	TRBD1	CASSLVWTGGRAVYF	TGTGCCAGCAGCTTGGTGTGGACAGGGGGACGAGCTGTGTACTTC
TRBV30	-	TRBJ2-3	15	TRBD2	CASIGQRENADTQYF	TGTGCCTCAATAGGTCAGCGGGAGAACGCAGATACGCAGTATTTT
TRBV7-9	-	TRBJ2-1	13	-	CASSLALGNEQFF	TGTGCCAGCAGCTTAGCGTTGGGGAATGAGCAGTTCTTC
TRBV7-6	-	TRBJ2-4	14	-	CASSLAERGNIQYF	TGTGCCAGCAGCTTAGCGGAACGGGGGAACATTCAGTACTTC
TRBV29-1	-	TRBJ2-7	12	-	CSVEGSAYEQYF	TGCAGCGTTGAAGGCTCAGCCTACGAGCAGTACTTC
TRBV19	-	TRBJ1-2	15	-	CASSIGGSVPYGYTF	TGTGCCAGTAGTATAGGCGGGAGCGTTCCTTATGGCTACACCTTC
TRBV6-1	-	TRBJ2-5	12	-	CASSRGQLAQYF	TGTGCCAGCAGCAGGGGACAACTTGCCCAGTACTTC
TRBV7-2	-	TRBJ2-4	16	TRBD2	CASSQPTSGPGYIQYF	TGTGCCAGCAGCCAGCCCACTAGCGGCCCAGGCTACATTCAGTACTTC
TRBV5-4	-	TRBJ1-3	12	-	CASSLDGNTIYF	TGTGCCAGCAGCTTGGACGGGAACACCATATATTTT
TRBV27	-	TRBJ2-1	17	TRBD2	CASSFGGTSASYNEQFF	TGTGCCAGCAGTTTTGGTGGGACTAGCGCTTCCTACAATGAGCAGTTCTTC
TRBV5-1	-	TRBJ2-1	16	-	CASSKGTGSSYNEQFF	TGCGCCAGCAGCAAGGGGACGGGCAGCTCCTACAATGAGCAGTTCTTC